This TCR beta chain was identified in a study of glioma-infiltrating T cells after dendritic cell vaccination. Turning to the study itself: Autologous tumor lysate was loaded overnight onto monocyte-derived dendritic cells grown 6 to 7 days with IL-4 and GM-CSF.

Isocitrate dehydrogenase mutation was absent in all glioblastoma patients. V lost 1 base, J lost 3 bases, and 12 bases lay in between. This CDR3 is 15 amino acids long. Germline V CDR1 and CDR2: MGHRA, YSYEKL. A word on this clone: As yet, its antigen is unknown.

Primers: 60 V beta forward and 13 J beta reverse. Assay used: immunoSEQ multiplex PCR; TCRdb lists only in-frame clones, some missing. The sample includes 93,000 or so clones, approximately 81% seen only once; the top ten take 5.5% to 7%. Study findings and constraints: No direct clonality-survival link was found; a diverse polyclonal response may matter.

The TCR comes from a human donor with glioblastoma. The sample was blood, taken before dendritic cell vaccination. This sequence joins TRBV4-1 and TRBJ1-2, with unresolved D. CDR3 DNA sequence: TGCGCCAGCAGCCAAGCGGGGAGGGTGGACTATGGCTACACCTTC. It encodes CASSQAGRVDYGYTF.